The 32 T cell receptor beta chains given below trace back to one sample, sequenced in a study of response to subunit inactivated influenza vaccine. TCRdb fed the RT-PCR reads into MiXCR, producing one record per CDR3 protein. The sample has 550,000 to 600,000 distinct CDR3 sequences; 12% are singletons. The material was PBMCs from blood, obtained on the day of vaccination. These receptors were obtained from a man aged 45 to 65 who received an inactivated influenza vaccine.

V gene TRBV4-3 combines with J gene TRBJ2-1; D is tentatively TRBD1 or TRBD2 (5 bases each). This CDR3 has 15 residues. Trimming took off 5 bases at V and 0 bases at J, with 11 bases between the two ends. CDR1 and CDR2 from the germline V gene are LGHNA and YSLEER. This CDR3 is CASSTGAGSYNEQFF. As DNA, the CDR3 is TGCGCCAGCAGCACCGGGGCTGGCTCCTACAATGAGCAGTTCTTC.

This clonotype has more than one count but fewer than ten. V is TRBV18 and J is TRBJ2-1, with 10 bases fitting TRBD1. The CDR3 covers 14 residues. Looked up from germline, CDR1 is KGHSH and CDR2 is LQKENI. With 3 bases clipped from V and 7 bases from J, the junction kept 3 bases outside the gene matches. CDR3 nucleotide sequence: TGTGCCAGCTCACCCCGACAGGGGGCGAATGAGCAGTTCTTC. It codes for CASSPRQGANEQFF.

This clonotype was detected a few times. The chain employs TRBV28 and TRBJ2-7, with 7 bases that match TRBD1. Per the germline V gene, CDR1 is MDHEN and CDR2 is SYDVKM. The CDR3 extends over 15 amino acids. Unmatched junction bases numbered 10, after V lost 3 bases and J lost 5 bases. The CDR3 nucleotides read TGTGCCAGCAGTTTTTACGACAGGGAAGCTGACGAGCAGTACTTC. Its translation: CASSFYDREADEQYF.

This clonotype has ten or more counts. The chain employs TRBV20-1 and TRBJ1-2; TRBD1 aligns across 10 bases. There are 14 residues in the CDR3. J was trimmed by 8 bases and V by 8 bases; bases with no gene match: 14. Germline-derived CDR1 and CDR2 are DFQATT and SNEGSKA (reference sequence). Here the CDR3 DNA reads TGCAGTTCAACACCCCGACAGGGGGCTCGCGGCTACACCTTC. It is translated as CSSTPRQGARGYTF.

The sample holds a few counts of this clonotype. The chain links TRBV9 to TRBJ1-5, with D hard to call. V dropped 0 bases and J dropped 2 bases, with 9 bases sitting between them. The CDR3 is made up of 15 amino acids. Germline V lookup: CDR1 SGDLS, CDR2 YYNGEE. The CDR3 spells CASSVGIAGNQPQHF. In nucleotides, the CDR3 is TGTGCCAGCAGCGTAGGGATAGCTGGCAATCAGCCCCAGCATTTT.

This clonotype showed up just a few times. This chain connects TRBV6-1 to TRBJ2-5; D is unresolved. Germline CDR1 is MNHNS and CDR2 is SASEGT. V shed 4 bases and J shed 3 bases, with 9 bases lying between them. This CDR3 is 13 amino acids long. CDR3 nucleotides: TGTGCCAGCAGTGGGACCCACAAAGAGACCCAGTACTTC. It yields the protein CASSGTHKETQYF.

This clonotype was counted at least ten times. As DNA, the CDR3 is TGCGCCAGCAGCTTGGTCCAAGAGACCCAGTACTTC. Protein: CASSLVQETQYF. This chain connects TRBV5-1 to TRBJ2-5; D is ambiguous. The CDR3 has 12 amino acids. V was pared by 0 bases and J by 1 base, with 1 base between. Germline V gene lookup returns CDR1 SGHRS and CDR2 YFSETQ.

This clonotype was recorded a few times. V and J are TRBV4-2 and TRBJ2-2; possibly TRBD2 for D (6 bases). This CDR3 has 18 amino acids. With 1 base removed from V and 0 bases from J, the gap between germline ends came to 15 bases. Germline CDR1 and CDR2: LGHNA and YNFKEQ. CDR3 DNA sequence: TGTGCCAGCAGCCAAGGTTTCCTTCGCGGGGCGAACACCGGGGAGCTGTTTTTT. Translating it yields CASSQGFLRGANTGELFF.

This clonotype was observed a few times. The chain recombines TRBV9 with TRBJ2-1; 9 bases align to TRBD2. CDR1 is SGDLS, CDR2 YYNGEE, per germline. CDR3 size: 15 residues. J gave up 8 bases and V 2 bases, and 8 bases lay outside the gene matches. CDR3 in amino acids: CASSVSSGIQYEQFF. Written as DNA, the CDR3 is TGTGCCAGCAGCGTCTCTAGCGGGATCCAGTATGAGCAGTTCTTC.

The genes are TRBV10-3 and TRBJ2-7; D may be TRBD2 (5 bases). The V gene's germline CDR1 is ENHRY and CDR2 SYGVKD. Trimming removed 3 bases at V and 9 bases at J, with 9 bases between. The length of the CDR3 is 11 residues. The CDR3 is CAISELDRQYF. The CDR3 nucleotides are TGTGCCATCAGTGAACTAGATCGGCAGTACTTC.

This chain links TRBV5-1 with TRBJ2-5; 13 positions agree with TRBD2. CDR3 length: 14 amino acids. The junction had 2 bases not matched to a gene; V was cut back by 4 bases and J by 5 bases. Per germline, CDR1 SGHRS and CDR2 YFSETQ. CDR3 in amino acids: CASSEGLAGETQYF. For the CDR3, the DNA is TGCGCCAGCAGCGAGGGACTAGCGGGGGAGACCCAGTACTTC.

This clonotype was picked up a small number of times. The V call is TRBV20-1, the J call TRBJ2-1, with 7 bases matching TRBD2. The V gene's germline CDR1 is DFQATT and CDR2 SNEGSKA (reference sequence). With V trimmed by 4 bases and J by 4 bases, 4 bases remained unmatched. This CDR3 spans 13 amino acids. The CDR3 nucleotides are TGCAGTGCTACTAGCGGTAATTACAATGAGCAGTTCTTC. This gives the protein CSATSGNYNEQFF.

This clonotype was seen more than once but under ten times. This chain links TRBV20-1 with TRBJ2-3; D is perhaps TRBD2 (7 bases). This CDR3 spans 15 amino acids. Looked up from germline, CDR1 is DFQATT and CDR2 is SNEGSKA (reference sequence). V was clipped by 3 bases and J by 0 bases, with 13 bases between them. Here the CDR3 reads CSARTAGASTDTQYF. The CDR3 DNA follows: TGCAGTGCTAGGACCGCGGGGGCCAGCACAGATACGCAGTATTTT.

The table lists this clonotype with many counts. The chain joins TRBV29-1 to TRBJ2-1; a possible D gene is TRBD1 (5 bases). The germline gives CDR1 SQVTM, CDR2 ANQGSEA. Between the trimmed V and J ends, which lost 7 bases and 9 bases, there was a span of 19 bases. CDR3 length equals 13 residues. The CDR3, as DNA: TGCAGCGGCCTCGGAGACAGCCTGAGTGAGCAGTTCTTC. It codes for CSGLGDSLSEQFF.

This clonotype was counted only a few times. This chain joins TRBV29-1 and TRBJ2-1, with 9 bases that match TRBD2. The CDR3 covers 14 residues. Germline values: CDR1 SQVTM, CDR2 ANQGSEA. With V trimmed by 2 bases and J by 4 bases, 3 bases remained unmatched. The CDR3 region has the DNA TGCAGCGTTGAACGGACTAGCGAGTACAATGAGCAGTTCTTC. Encoded protein: CSVERTSEYNEQFF.

The chain links TRBV11-1 to TRBJ2-6; maybe TRBD1 (7 bases). The CDR3 runs to 18 residues. The V gene's germline CDR1 is SGHAT and CDR2 FQDESV (reference sequence). V dropped 5 bases and J dropped 0 bases, with 17 bases sitting between them. The CDR3: CASSPGQGGNSGANVLTF. The CDR3 DNA reads TGTGCCAGCAGCCCGGGCCAGGGGGGTAACTCTGGGGCCAACGTCCTGACTTTC.

This clonotype was observed a few times. V is TRBV5-8 and J is TRBJ2-3, with 7 nucleotides matching TRBD2. Trimming removed 2 bases from V and 2 bases from J; junction bases left unmatched: 5. The CDR3 contains 15 residues. Germline CDR1 reads SGHTS; CDR2 reads YDEGEE. CDR3 DNA: TGTGCCAGCAGCTTCATGCTAGCGGACACAGATACGCAGTATTTT. Its translation: CASSFMLADTDTQYF.

The chain employs TRBV5-8 and TRBJ2-2; D gene ambiguous. The germline CDR1 and CDR2 sequences are SGHTS and YDEGEE. Trimming pared 2 bases from V and 4 bases from J, leaving 15 bases between. This CDR3 contains 16 residues. CDR3: CASSFQPASPTGELFF. CDR3 sequence (DNA): TGTGCCAGCAGCTTCCAACCAGCAAGCCCCACCGGGGAGCTGTTTTTT.

This clonotype appeared a few times. The chain carries TRBV10-2 and TRBJ2-7, with TRBD2 identical over 7 bases. The CDR3 runs to 17 residues. CDR1 and CDR2 from the germline V gene are WSHSY and SAAADI. Trimming cost V 2 bases and J 5 bases; bases outside gene matches: 15. CDR3 coding DNA: TGCGCCAGCAGTGAGGTAGGGCTAGCGGATGCACTTGACGAGCAGTACTTC. Protein: CASSEVGLADALDEQYF.

This clonotype has just one count. A much larger clone differs from this one at a single base, so this may be a read error. The chain combines TRBV7-2 with TRBJ1-1, with D tentatively TRBD1 (6 bases). Germline CDR1 reads SGHTA; CDR2 reads FQGNSA. This CDR3 spans 13 amino acids. The CDR3: CAISPRGGTEAFF. The CDR3 DNA reads as TGTGCCATCAGCCCCAGGGGAGGCACTGAAGCTTTCTTT.

This clonotype was recorded a few times. This chain joins TRBV5-1 and TRBJ2-2; D ambiguous. The germline V gene has CDR1 SGHRS and CDR2 YFSETQ. The CDR3 extends over 14 amino acids. With 0 bases removed from V and 3 bases from J, the gap between germline ends came to 6 bases. The CDR3 DNA reads TGCGCCAGCAGCTTGGAACTTTACACCGGGGAGCTGTTTTTT. The encoded protein is CASSLELYTGELFF. Together with reference TRBV5-1 and TRBJ2-2, the CDR3 gives the full variable domain: KAGVTQTPRYLIKTRGQQVTLSCSPISGHRSVSWYQQTPGQGLQFLFEYFSETQRNKGNFPGRFSGRQFSNSRSEMNVSTLELGDSALYLCASSLELYTGELFFGEGSRLTVL.

This clonotype was picked up many times. The CDR3 DNA follows: TGCGCCAGCAGTCCTGATGGGTTCTCCTACAATGAGCAGTTCTTC. Protein: CASSPDGFSYNEQFF. The chain recombines TRBV5-1 with TRBJ2-1; no clear D. The CDR3 totals 15 residues. Trimming removed 5 bases at V and 0 bases at J, with 12 bases between. Per the germline V gene, CDR1 is SGHRS and CDR2 is YFSETQ.

This clonotype was counted a few times. The gene calls are TRBV7-2 and TRBJ2-2; TRBD2 aligns across 12 bases. V dropped 6 bases and J dropped 5; count of bases not matched to a gene: 10. Germline CDR1 SGHTA, CDR2 FQGNSA. The CDR3 extends over 17 amino acids. The CDR3 is CASSWSSSGRGTGELFF. The CDR3 DNA follows: TGTGCCAGCAGTTGGAGTTCTAGCGGGAGGGGGACCGGGGAGCTGTTTTTT. The full variable domain, rest sourced from reference TRBV7-2 and TRBJ2-2, is GAGVSQSPSNKVTEKGKDVELRCDPISGHTALYWYRQSLGQGLEFLIYFQGNSAPDKSGLPSDRFSAERTGGSVSTLTIQRTQQEDSAVYLCASSWSSSGRGTGELFFGEGSRLTVL.

This clonotype was counted only a few times. The CDR3 loop reads CASTSKGNYGYTF. DNA for the CDR3: TGTGCCAGCACCTCAAAGGGGAACTATGGCTACACCTTC. The V gene is TRBV7-9, the J gene TRBJ1-2; tentative D call: TRBD1 (5 bases). In germline, CDR1 is SEHNR, CDR2 FQNEAQ (reference sequence). CDR3 length: 13 residues. V was cut by 7 bases and J by 2 bases, with 11 bases left in between.

This clonotype was counted only a few times. The chain carries TRBV5-1 and TRBJ2-1; no clear D. V shed 3 bases and J shed 7 bases, with 11 bases lying between them. The CDR3 consists of 13 residues. Germline V CDR1 and CDR2: SGHRS, YFSETQ. Here the CDR3 DNA reads TGCGCCAGCAGCTCCCGAAACTCGAATGAGCAGTTCTTC. Translated: CASSSRNSNEQFF. Supplemented by reference TRBV5-1 and TRBJ2-1, the full variable domain reads KAGVTQTPRYLIKTRGQQVTLSCSPISGHRSVSWYQQTPGQGLQFLFEYFSETQRNKGNFPGRFSGRQFSNSRSEMNVSTLELGDSALYLCASSSRNSNEQFFGPGTRLTVL.

This clonotype was detected only a few times. The genes are TRBV7-9 and TRBJ2-1; 7 nucleotides line up with TRBD2. The CDR3 totals 16 residues. The trim removed 5 bases at V and 0 bases at J, leaving 7 bases unmatched. Germline CDR1 is SEHNR and CDR2 is FQNEAQ (reference sequence). The CDR3 spells CASSPDRTSSYNEQFF. CDR3 bases: TGTGCCAGCAGCCCAGACCGGACTAGCTCCTACAATGAGCAGTTCTTC. Combining the CDR3 with reference TRBV7-9 and TRBJ2-1 gives the whole variable domain DTGVSQNPRHKITKRGQNVTFRCDPISEHNRLYWYRQTLGQGPEFLTYFQNEAQLEKSRLLSDRFSAERPKGSFSTLEIQRTEQGDSAMYLCASSPDRTSSYNEQFFGPGTRLTVL.

The rearrangement links TRBV29-1 to TRBJ2-1; 9 nucleotides align to TRBD1. The ends lost 3 bases at V and 15 bases at J; junction bases unmatched: 6. CDR1 is SQVTM, CDR2 ANQGSEA, per germline. The CDR3 runs 11 residues. CDR3 amino acids: CSVDRTGVRFF. The CDR3, as DNA: TGCAGCGTTGATAGGACAGGGGTCCGGTTCTTC.

This clonotype was seen a few times. The rearrangement joins TRBV7-9 to TRBJ2-7; D is uncertain. This CDR3 spans 14 amino acids. The V gene's germline CDR1 is SEHNR and CDR2 FQNEAQ (reference sequence). V dropped 3 bases and J dropped 3 bases, with 12 bases sitting between them. The CDR3 DNA reads as TGTGCCAGCAGCTTCCTGGGCCCTGTCTACGAGCAGTACTTC. This sequence encodes CASSFLGPVYEQYF.

The chain recombines TRBV20-1 with TRBJ2-5; no definite D call. Trimming stripped 5 bases from V and 1 base from J, with 17 bases between. This CDR3 comprises 15 residues. Germline assignment: CDR1 DFQATT and CDR2 SNEGSKA (reference sequence). The CDR3 nucleotides are TGCAGTGCTGTTGGGCTTATGGCGGCCCAAGAGACCCAGTACTTC. Its protein product is CSAVGLMAAQETQYF.

V gene TRBV20-1 combines with J gene TRBJ1-1, with TRBD1 matching over 8 bases. The CDR3 consists of 16 residues. The ends lost 4 bases at V and 0 bases at J; junction bases unmatched: 10. The germline V gene has CDR1 DFQATT and CDR2 SNEGSKA (reference sequence). This chain's CDR3 is CSANHGAGGMNTEAFF. CDR3 DNA sequence: TGCAGTGCTAATCATGGGGCAGGGGGCATGAACACTGAAGCTTTCTTT.

The V gene is TRBV4-2, the J gene TRBJ2-3, with TRBD1 identical over 7 bases. The CDR3 has 18 amino acids. V lost 0 bases and J lost 1; bases outside the gene matches: 10. Per the germline V gene, CDR1 is LGHNA and CDR2 is YNFKEQ. CDR3 DNA sequence: TGTGCCAGCAGCCAAGAAGGTGTAGGGGGCCGGGGCACAGATACGCAGTATTTT. Its protein is CASSQEGVGGRGTDTQYF.

This clonotype was seen a handful of times. The chain joins TRBV27 to TRBJ2-7, with 11 bases aligning to TRBD2. Trimming cost V 3 bases and J 6 bases; bases outside gene matches: 4. The CDR3 totals 14 residues. Germline CDR1 and CDR2: MNHEY and SMNVEV (reference sequence). The CDR3 is CASSFTSGRSEQYF. CDR3 nucleotide sequence: TGTGCCAGCAGTTTCACTAGCGGGAGATCCGAGCAGTACTTC.